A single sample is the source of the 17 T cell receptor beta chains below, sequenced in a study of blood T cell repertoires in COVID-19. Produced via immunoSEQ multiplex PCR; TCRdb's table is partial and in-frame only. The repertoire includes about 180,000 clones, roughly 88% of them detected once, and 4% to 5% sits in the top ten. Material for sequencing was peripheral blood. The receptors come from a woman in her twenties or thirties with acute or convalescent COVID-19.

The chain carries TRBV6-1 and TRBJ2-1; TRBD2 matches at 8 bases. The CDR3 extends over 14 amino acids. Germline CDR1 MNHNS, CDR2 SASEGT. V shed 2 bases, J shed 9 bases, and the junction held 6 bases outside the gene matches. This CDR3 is CASSESGGRPEQFF. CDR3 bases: TGTGCCAGCAGTGAATCGGGGGGGCGCCCTGAGCAGTTCTTC.

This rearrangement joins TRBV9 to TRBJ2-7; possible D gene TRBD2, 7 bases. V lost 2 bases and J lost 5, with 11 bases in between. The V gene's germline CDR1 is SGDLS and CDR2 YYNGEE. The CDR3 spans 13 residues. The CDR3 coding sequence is TGTGCCAGCAGCGTCGGGGGGCTGGACGAGCAGTACTTC. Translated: CASSVGGLDEQYF.

The CDR3 coding sequence is TGTGCCAGCCGGGACTTTTACAATGAGCAGTTCTTC. As protein: CASRDFYNEQFF. V is TRBV2 and J is TRBJ2-1; tentatively, D is TRBD2 (6 bases). Trimming removed 8 bases from V and 4 bases from J, with 9 bases in between. This CDR3 contains 12 residues. In germline, CDR1 is SNHLY, CDR2 FYNNEI.

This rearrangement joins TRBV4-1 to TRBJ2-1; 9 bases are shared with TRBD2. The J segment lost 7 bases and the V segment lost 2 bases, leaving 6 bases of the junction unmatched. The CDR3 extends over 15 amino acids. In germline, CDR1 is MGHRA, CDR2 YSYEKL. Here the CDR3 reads CASSQLELAGNEQFF. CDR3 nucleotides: TGCGCCAGCAGCCAATTAGAGCTAGCGGGGAATGAGCAGTTCTTC.

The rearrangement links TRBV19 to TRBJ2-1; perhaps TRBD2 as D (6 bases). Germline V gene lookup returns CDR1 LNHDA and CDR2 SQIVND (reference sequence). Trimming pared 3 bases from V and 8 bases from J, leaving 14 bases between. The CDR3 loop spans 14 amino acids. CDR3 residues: CASSMGLALDEQFF. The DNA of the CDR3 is TGTGCCAGTAGTATGGGGCTAGCGCTAGATGAGCAGTTCTTC.

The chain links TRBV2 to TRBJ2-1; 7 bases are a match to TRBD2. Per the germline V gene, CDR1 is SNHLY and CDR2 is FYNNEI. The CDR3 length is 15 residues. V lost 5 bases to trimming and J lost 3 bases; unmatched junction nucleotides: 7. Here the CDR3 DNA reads TGTGCCAGCAGTACGGGGGGACGCAACTACAATGAGCAGTTCTTC. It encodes CASSTGGRNYNEQFF.

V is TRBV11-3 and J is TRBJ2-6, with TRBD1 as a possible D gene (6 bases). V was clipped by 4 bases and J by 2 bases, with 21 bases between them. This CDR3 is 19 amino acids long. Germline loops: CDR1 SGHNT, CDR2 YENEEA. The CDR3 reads CASSSTDRVVGAGANVLTF. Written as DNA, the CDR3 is TGTGCCAGCAGCTCTACGGACAGAGTGGTTGGGGCTGGGGCCAACGTCCTGACTTTC.

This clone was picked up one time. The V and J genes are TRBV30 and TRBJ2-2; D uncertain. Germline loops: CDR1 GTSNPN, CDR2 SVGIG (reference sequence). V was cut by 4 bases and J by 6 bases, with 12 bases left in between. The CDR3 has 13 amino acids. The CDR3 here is CAWTYLSAGELFF. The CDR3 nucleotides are TGTGCCTGGACTTATTTGAGCGCCGGGGAGCTGTTTTTT.

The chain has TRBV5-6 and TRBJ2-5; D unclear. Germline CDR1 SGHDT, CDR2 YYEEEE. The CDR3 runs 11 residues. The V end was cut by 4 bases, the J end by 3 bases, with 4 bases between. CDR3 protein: CASSREETQYF. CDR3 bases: TGTGCCAGCAGCCGAGAAGAGACCCAGTACTTC.

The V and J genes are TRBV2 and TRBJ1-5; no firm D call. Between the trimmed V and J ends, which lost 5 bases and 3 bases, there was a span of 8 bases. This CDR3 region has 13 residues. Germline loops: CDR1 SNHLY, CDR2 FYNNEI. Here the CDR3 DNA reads TGTGCCAGCAGTCGACAAAACAATCAGCCCCAGCATTTT. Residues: CASSRQNNQPQHF.

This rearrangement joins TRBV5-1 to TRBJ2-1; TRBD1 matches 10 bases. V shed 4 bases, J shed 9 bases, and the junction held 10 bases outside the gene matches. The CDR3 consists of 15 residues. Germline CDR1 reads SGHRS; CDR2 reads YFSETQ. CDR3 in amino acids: CASSPGQGTSSEQFF. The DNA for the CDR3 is TGCGCCAGCAGCCCGGGACAGGGGACTTCAAGTGAGCAGTTCTTC.

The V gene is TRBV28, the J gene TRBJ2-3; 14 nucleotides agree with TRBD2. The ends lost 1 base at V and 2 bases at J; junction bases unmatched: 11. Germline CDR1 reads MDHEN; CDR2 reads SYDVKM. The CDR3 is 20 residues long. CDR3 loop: CASSLYLGTSGSFNTDTQYF. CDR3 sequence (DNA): TGTGCCAGCAGTTTATATCTCGGGACTAGCGGGAGCTTCAACACAGATACGCAGTATTTT.

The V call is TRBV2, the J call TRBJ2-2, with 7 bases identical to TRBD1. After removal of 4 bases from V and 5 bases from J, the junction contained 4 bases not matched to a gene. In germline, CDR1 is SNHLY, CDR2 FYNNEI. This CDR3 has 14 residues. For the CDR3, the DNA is TGTGCCAGCAGTGCAGTGACAGGGACCGGGGAGCTGTTTTTT. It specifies CASSAVTGTGELFF.

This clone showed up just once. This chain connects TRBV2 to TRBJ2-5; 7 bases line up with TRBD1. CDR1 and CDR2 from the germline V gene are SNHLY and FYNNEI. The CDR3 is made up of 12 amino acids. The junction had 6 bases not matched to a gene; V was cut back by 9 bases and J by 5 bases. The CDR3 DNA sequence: TGTGCCAGTCAGACAGGGTACGAGACCCAGTACTTC. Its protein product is CASQTGYETQYF.

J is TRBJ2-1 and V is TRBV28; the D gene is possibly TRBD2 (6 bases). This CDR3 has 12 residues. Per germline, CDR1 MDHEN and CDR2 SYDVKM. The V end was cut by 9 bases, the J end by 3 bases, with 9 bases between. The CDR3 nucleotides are TGTGCCAGTGTGGGAGGCTACAATGAGCAGTTCTTC. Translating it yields CASVGGYNEQFF. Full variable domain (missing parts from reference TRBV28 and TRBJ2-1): DVKVTQSSRYLVKRTGEKVFLECVQDMDHENMFWYRQDPGLGLRLIYFSYDVKMKEKGDIPEGYSVSREKKERFSLILESASTNQTSMYLCASVGGYNEQFFGPGTRLTVL.

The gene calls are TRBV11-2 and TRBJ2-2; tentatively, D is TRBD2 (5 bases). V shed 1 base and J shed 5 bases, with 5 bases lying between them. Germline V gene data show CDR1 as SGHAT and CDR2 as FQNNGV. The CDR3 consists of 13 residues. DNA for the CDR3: TGTGCCAGCAGCTTAGGGACTACCGGGGAGCTGTTTTTT. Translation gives CASSLGTTGELFF. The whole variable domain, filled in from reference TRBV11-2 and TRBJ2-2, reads EAGVAQSPRYKIIEKRQSVAFWCNPISGHATLYWYQQILGQGPKLLIQFQNNGVVDDSQLPKDRFSAERLKGVDSTLKIQPAKLEDSAVYLCASSLGTTGELFFGEGSRLTVL.

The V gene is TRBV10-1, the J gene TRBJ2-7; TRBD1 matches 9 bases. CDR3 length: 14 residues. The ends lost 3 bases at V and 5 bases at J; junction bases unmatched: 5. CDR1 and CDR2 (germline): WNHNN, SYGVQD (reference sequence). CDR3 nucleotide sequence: TGCGCCAGCAGTGAAGGGACAGGGACCAACGAGCAGTACTTC. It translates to CASSEGTGTNEQYF.